This TCR beta chain was found in a study of shared clonotypes between healthy human individuals. About the research overall: Each donor contributed plates that comprised three CD4 naive, three CD4 memory, two CD8 naive and one CD8 memory. General study results and limits: In a few donors, around 5.5% of naive CD4 clonotypes appeared in common.

Germline lookup yields CDR1 LNHDA and CDR2 SQIVND (reference sequence). The CDR3 is 15 residues long. Trimming stripped 6 bases from V and 1 base from J, with 15 bases between. Each subset's genomic DNA was split evenly across several immunoSEQ plates. The repertoire was sequenced with immunoSEQ multiplex PCR; TCRdb's copy has only in-frame clones and lacks some. The sample lists about 2.3 million clones, 80% to 95% occurring once. Of note for this clone: The antigen is undetermined.

Material: naive CD4+ T cells from PBMCs. Specified subset: CD45RA+ positively selected. The receptor's source is a man between 18 and 35 years old in good health. Some clones in this sample may be carry-over from other donors' samples. The V gene is TRBV19, the J gene TRBJ1-1; D is undetermined. This CDR3 reads CASSPRAGQNTEAFF. The CDR3 region has the DNA TGTGCCAGTAGCCCGCGGGCGGGCCAGAACACTGAAGCTTTCTTT.